Shown below are 32 T cell receptor beta chains from a single sample sequenced in a study of CD8+ T cells in alopecia areata. Extracted RNA was reverse transcribed into cDNA, the sequencing template. Profiling relied on immunoSEQ multiplex PCR, and the TCRdb table lists in-frame clones only, not all of them. The table has about 110,000 clones, about 60% seen once. Treatment given: oral pan-JAK inhibitor, 5-10 mg twice daily. The sample consisted of CD8+ T cells sorted from blood, taken at week 24, from a patient treated with tofacitinib. The receptors were gathered from a human donor with alopecia areata.

This chain uses TRBV11-2 with TRBJ1-2; D gene unclear. V lost 1 base and J 8 bases, leaving 14 bases between the germline ends. Germline V gene lookup returns CDR1 SGHAT and CDR2 FQNNGV. CDR3 length equals 14 residues. Here the CDR3 DNA reads TGTGCCAGCAGCTTAGTACGGGGAGCGCGCGGCTACACCTTC. This gives the protein CASSLVRGARGYTF.

The chain uses TRBV13 and TRBJ2-3; 7 bases are a match to TRBD2. The CDR3 covers 13 residues. The germline V gene has CDR1 PRHDT and CDR2 FYEKMQ (reference sequence). J lost 5 bases, V lost 7 bases, and 6 bases had no gene match. The CDR3 nucleotides read TGTGCCAGCACCCTGGGGAGGGGAGATACGCAGTATTTT. Its translation: CASTLGRGDTQYF. The whole variable domain, remainder taken from reference TRBV13 and TRBJ2-3, is AAGVIQSPRHLIKEKRETATLKCYPIPRHDTVYWYQQGPGQDPQFLISFYEKMQSDKGSIPDRFSAQQFSDYHSELNMSSLELGDSALYFCASTLGRGDTQYFGPGTRLTVL.

The chain carries TRBV11-2 and TRBJ2-1, with 10 nucleotides matching TRBD2. The germline CDR1 and CDR2 sequences are SGHAT and FQNNGV. Trimming removed 5 bases from V and 5 bases from J; junction bases left unmatched: 12. The CDR3 extends over 17 amino acids. This CDR3 is CASSPKGSSGGNNEQFF. The CDR3 region has the DNA TGTGCCAGCAGCCCCAAGGGGTCTAGCGGGGGAAACAATGAGCAGTTCTTC. The full variable domain, completed using reference TRBV11-2 and TRBJ2-1, is EAGVAQSPRYKIIEKRQSVAFWCNPISGHATLYWYQQILGQGPKLLIQFQNNGVVDDSQLPKDRFSAERLKGVDSTLKIQPAKLEDSAVYLCASSPKGSSGGNNEQFFGPGTRLTVL.

In this sample, this clone turned up a few times. The V call is TRBV5-6, the J call TRBJ2-7; possibly TRBD1 for D (5 bases). Trimming left V 4 bases short and J 3 bases short, with 5 bases between. CDR3 length equals 11 residues. Per the germline V gene, CDR1 is SGHDT and CDR2 is YYEEEE. CDR3 protein: CASSTGYEQYF. The CDR3 bases are TGTGCCAGCAGCACAGGCTACGAGCAGTACTTC.

In its sample, this clone was seen a few times. The chain has TRBV25-1 and TRBJ2-7; possible D gene TRBD1, 5 bases. CDR1 and CDR2 from the germline V gene are MGHDK and SYGVNS. Trimming pared 4 bases from V and 4 bases from J, leaving 8 bases between. The CDR3 spans 12 residues. The CDR3 loop reads CASSGGAYEQYF. Written as DNA, the CDR3 is TGTGCCAGCAGTGGGGGCGCGTACGAGCAGTACTTC.

The chain recombines TRBV6-1 with TRBJ2-7; 8 bases match TRBD2. The CDR3 extends over 17 amino acids. In germline, CDR1 is MNHNS, CDR2 SASEGT. J lost 1 base, V lost 1 base, and 9 bases had no gene match. The CDR3 DNA is TGTGCCAGCAGTGAAGGATTTGGCGGGGGGCGTTCCTACGAGCAGTACTTC. Its protein product is CASSEGFGGGRSYEQYF.

This chain connects TRBV6-5 to TRBJ1-2; 7 bases match TRBD1. V lost 4 bases to trimming and J lost 6 bases; unmatched junction nucleotides: 2. This CDR3 has 12 residues. Germline values: CDR1 MNHEY, CDR2 SVGAGI. Here the CDR3 DNA reads TGTGCCAGCAGTTGGGACAGTAATGGCTACACCTTC. Translation: CASSWDSNGYTF.

This clone was detected a few times. V usage is TRBV13 and J usage is TRBJ2-6; no firm D call. V gave up 6 bases and J gave up 0 bases, with 6 bases separating them. The CDR3 runs to 14 residues. Germline CDR1 reads PRHDT; CDR2 reads FYEKMQ (reference sequence). The CDR3 DNA is TGTGCCAGCAGTTACAACTCTGGGGCCAACGTCCTGACTTTC. Encoded protein: CASSYNSGANVLTF.

This rearrangement joins TRBV7-9 to TRBJ1-2; D unresolved. Germline CDR1 reads SEHNR; CDR2 reads FQNEAQ (reference sequence). CDR3 length: 11 amino acids. Trimming took off 4 bases at V and 5 bases at J, with 5 bases between the two ends. Here the CDR3 reads CASSSEYGYTF. The CDR3 region has the DNA TGTGCCAGCAGCTCGGAGTATGGCTACACCTTC. The entire variable domain, with the rest obtained from reference TRBV7-9 and TRBJ1-2, is as follows: DTGVSQNPRHKITKRGQNVTFRCDPISEHNRLYWYRQTLGQGPEFLTYFQNEAQLEKSRLLSDRFSAERPKGSFSTLEIQRTEQGDSAMYLCASSSEYGYTFGSGTRLTVV.

The sample holds a few counts of this clone. The chain links TRBV11-2 to TRBJ1-5; possibly TRBD1 for D (5 bases). The CDR3 totals 14 residues. Germline V gene data show CDR1 as SGHAT and CDR2 as FQNNGV. The V end was cut by 1 base, the J end by 6 bases, with 10 bases between. CDR3 loop: CASSLVQVGQPQHF. The CDR3 bases are TGTGCCAGCAGCTTAGTACAGGTTGGTCAGCCCCAGCATTTT.

This clone appeared a few times. The chain recombines TRBV7-9 with TRBJ1-2; D is undetermined. Germline values: CDR1 SEHNR, CDR2 FQNEAQ (reference sequence). The CDR3 sequence is 12 residues long. Trimming removed 2 bases from V and 8 bases from J, with 9 bases in between. Here the CDR3 DNA reads TGTGCCAGCAGCTTATTTCTTTCCGGCTACACCTTC. This codes for CASSLFLSGYTF. The full variable domain, rest sourced from reference TRBV7-9 and TRBJ1-2, is DTGVSQNPRHKITKRGQNVTFRCDPISEHNRLYWYRQTLGQGPEFLTYFQNEAQLEKSRLLSDRFSAERPKGSFSTLEIQRTEQGDSAMYLCASSLFLSGYTFGSGTRLTVV.

The chain links TRBV27 to TRBJ2-3, with 7 bases fitting TRBD2. The CDR3 extends over 16 amino acids. The germline V gene encodes CDR1 MNHEY and CDR2 SMNVEV (reference sequence). V lost 2 bases, J lost 6 bases, and 11 bases stayed unmatched. The CDR3 DNA is TGTGCCAGCAGTTTAGTGGCGGGGGAGCCCTCGGATACGCAGTATTTT. Its protein is CASSLVAGEPSDTQYF.

The chain recombines TRBV18 with TRBJ2-5; a possible D gene is TRBD1 (6 bases). The CDR3 extends over 15 amino acids. Germline V gene lookup returns CDR1 KGHSH and CDR2 LQKENI. V gave up 6 bases and J gave up 1 base, with 15 bases separating them. CDR3 sequence: CASSDSLDSQETQYF. The CDR3 DNA is TGTGCCAGCTCGGACTCCCTGGACAGCCAAGAGACCCAGTACTTC.

The chain links TRBV18 to TRBJ2-7; a possible D gene is TRBD1 (6 bases). Germline V CDR1 and CDR2: KGHSH, LQKENI. The ends were cut back, 2 bases at V and 3 bases at J, with 11 bases in the middle. The CDR3 sequence is 14 residues long. In DNA, the CDR3 is TGTGCCAGCTCACCATACAGGGTAAACTACGAGCAGTACTTC. It encodes CASSPYRVNYEQYF.

This clone was seen a handful of times. J is TRBJ2-4 and V is TRBV7-9; possibly TRBD2 for D (6 bases). Deletions cut 3 bases from V and 12 bases from J, with 9 bases between. Germline lookup yields CDR1 SEHNR and CDR2 FQNEAQ (reference sequence). This CDR3 is built from 11 residues. CDR3 in amino acids: CASSFSGTQYF. The CDR3 bases are TGTGCCAGCAGCTTTAGCGGAACTCAGTACTTC.

The V and J genes are TRBV6-5 and TRBJ2-2; no definite D call. Germline V gene sequence: CDR1 MNHEY, CDR2 SVGAGI. This CDR3 contains 16 residues. V lost 3 bases, J lost 0 bases, and 11 bases lay in between. CDR3 protein: CASSYWPATNTGELFF. CDR3 coding DNA: TGTGCCAGCAGTTATTGGCCAGCTACGAACACCGGGGAGCTGTTTTTT.

This sequence joins TRBV29-1 and TRBJ2-7, with 8 bases matching TRBD2. The CDR3 spans 16 residues. After removal of 0 bases from V and 0 bases from J, the junction contained 7 bases not matched to a gene. CDR1 SQVTM and CDR2 ANQGSEA come from the germline V gene. CDR3 sequence reads: CSVEDWGLAGSYEQYF. Written as DNA, the CDR3 is TGCAGCGTTGAAGATTGGGGCCTAGCGGGCTCCTACGAGCAGTACTTC.

As concerns this clone: Other DNA sequences of this sample code for an identical CDR3. V and J are TRBV29-1 and TRBJ2-7, with D tentatively TRBD1 (6 bases). Germline assignment: CDR1 SQVTM and CDR2 ANQGSEA. There are 13 residues in the CDR3. The V end was cut by 1 base, the J end by 0 bases, with 7 bases between. In DNA form, the CDR3 reads TGCAGCGTTGAAGGGACAGCCTCCTACGAGCAGTACTTC. It encodes CSVEGTASYEQYF.

This clone was counted once. The rearrangement links TRBV28 to TRBJ2-3; D is undetermined. The V gene lost 5 bases and the J gene lost 3 bases, with 3 bases spanning the gap. CDR1 and CDR2 (germline): MDHEN, SYDVKM. This CDR3 has 11 amino acids. The CDR3 here is CASSLTDTQYF. CDR3 sequence (DNA): TGTGCCAGCAGTCTGACAGATACGCAGTATTTT.

The chain joins TRBV10-3 to TRBJ2-5, with TRBD2 matching over 8 bases. The germline V gene has CDR1 ENHRY and CDR2 SYGVKD. V dropped 4 bases and J dropped 1; count of bases not matched to a gene: 2. This CDR3 region has 14 residues. CDR3 protein: CAISVGGAQETQYF. The CDR3 bases are TGTGCCATCAGTGTCGGGGGGGCCCAAGAGACCCAGTACTTC.

The chain uses TRBV5-4 and TRBJ2-5; no clear D. Germline CDR1 reads SGHNT; CDR2 reads YYREEE (reference sequence). The CDR3 is 14 amino acids. Trimming removed 4 bases at V and 2 bases at J, with 12 bases between. CDR3 residues: CASSVRSPQETQYF. CDR3 DNA: TGTGCCAGCAGCGTCAGGAGTCCTCAAGAGACCCAGTACTTC.

This clone was recorded only once. The chain joins TRBV5-6 to TRBJ1-5, with D maybe TRBD1 (6 bases). Germline V gene lookup returns CDR1 SGHDT and CDR2 YYEEEE. CDR3 size: 15 residues. Trimming left V 0 bases short and J 3 bases short, with 10 bases between. The CDR3: CASSLGTGPNQPQHF. The CDR3 DNA follows: TGTGCCAGCAGCTTGGGTACAGGGCCCAATCAGCCCCAGCATTTT.

This chain connects TRBV29-1 to TRBJ2-1; 9 positions agree with TRBD1. V gave up 7 bases and J gave up 5 bases; unmatched junction bases: 6. From germline, CDR1 is SQVTM and CDR2 ANQGSEA. The CDR3 runs 13 residues. The CDR3 sequence is CSALDRGNNEQFF. CDR3 DNA sequence: TGCAGCGCCCTGGACAGGGGCAACAATGAGCAGTTCTTC.

This clone has only one observation. This chain links TRBV5-4 with TRBJ1-3, with unresolved D. The V and J ends lost 0 bases and 0 bases respectively, with 4 bases between them. Germline V gene data show CDR1 as SGHNT and CDR2 as YYREEE (reference sequence). The CDR3 extends over 14 amino acids. The CDR3 is CASSLDSSGNTIYF. The CDR3, as DNA: TGTGCCAGCAGCTTGGACAGCTCTGGAAACACCATATATTTT.

This clone came up many times. The genes are TRBV11-1 and TRBJ2-1; possible D gene TRBD1, 5 bases. The CDR3 consists of 15 residues. Trimming removed 1 base from V and 7 bases from J, with 14 bases in between. Germline V gives CDR1 SGHAT, CDR2 FQDESV (reference sequence). The CDR3 nucleotides are TGTGCCAGCAGCTTAGATGTTGTGGGGCGTAATGAGCAGTTCTTC. Its translation: CASSLDVVGRNEQFF. The variable domain in full, with the rest retrieved from reference TRBV11-1 and TRBJ2-1, is EAEVAQSPRYKITEKSQAVAFWCDPISGHATLYWYRQILGQGPELLVQFQDESVVDDSQLPKDRFSAERLKGVDSTLKIQPAELGDSAMYLCASSLDVVGRNEQFFGPGTRLTVL.

This chain links TRBV23-1 with TRBJ2-7; the match to TRBD2 covers 13 bases. TRBV23-1 is labeled an ORF, and its function is uncertain. The CDR3 is 18 amino acids. V shed 6 bases and J 1 base; nucleotides not matched to a gene: 12. The CDR3 protein is CASSHGGLAGKGSYEQYF. The CDR3 DNA follows: TGCGCCAGCAGCCATGGGGGACTAGCGGGGAAAGGATCCTACGAGCAGTACTTC.

CDR3 sequence (DNA): TGTGCCAGCAGCCCCTGGGAGAACACTGAAGCTTTCTTT. It yields the protein CASSPWENTEAFF. The chain employs TRBV9 and TRBJ1-1; D unclear. The CDR3 sequence is 13 residues long. V was pared by 4 bases and J by 1 base, with 8 bases between. The germline V gene has CDR1 SGDLS and CDR2 YYNGEE. The complete variable domain, with remaining parts taken from reference TRBV9 and TRBJ1-1, reads DSGVTQTPKHLITATGQRVTLRCSPRSGDLSVYWYQQSLDQGLQFLIQYYNGEERAKGNILERFSAQQFPDLHSELNLSSLELGDSALYFCASSPWENTEAFFGQGTRLTVV.

This clone was seen a few times. This chain connects TRBV7-2 to TRBJ1-1, with D hard to call. The V and J ends lost 2 bases and 1 base respectively, with 5 bases between them. CDR3 length equals 13 residues. Germline values: CDR1 SGHTA, CDR2 FQGNSA. CDR3 in amino acids: CASSLMGNTEAFF. Written as DNA, the CDR3 is TGTGCCAGCAGCTTAATGGGGAACACTGAAGCTTTCTTT.

The V gene is TRBV29-1, the J gene TRBJ2-7; maybe TRBD1 (6 bases). CDR1 and CDR2 from the germline V gene are SQVTM and ANQGSEA. The CDR3 spans 13 residues. V lost 8 bases to trimming and J lost 1 base, with 15 bases between them. CDR3 protein: CSMTGSDSYEQYF. The DNA for the CDR3 is TGCAGCATGACAGGTAGTGATTCCTACGAGCAGTACTTC.

V usage is TRBV2 and J usage is TRBJ2-7, with TRBD2 as a possible D gene (6 bases). Germline V CDR1 and CDR2: SNHLY, FYNNEI. Trimming stripped 8 bases from V and 0 bases from J, with 11 bases between. The CDR3 contains 13 residues. In DNA form, the CDR3 reads TGTGCCAGCTGGGACTTGAGCTCCTACGAGCAGTACTTC. It is translated as CASWDLSSYEQYF. Based on the CDR3 plus reference TRBV2 and TRBJ2-7, the full variable domain is EPEVTQTPSHQVTQMGQEVILRCVPISNHLYFYWYRQILGQKVEFLVSFYNNEISEKSEIFDDQFSVERPDGSNFTLKIRSTKLEDSAMYFCASWDLSSYEQYFGPGTRLTVT.

The V call is TRBV30, the J call TRBJ2-7; D may correspond to TRBD1 or TRBD2 (5 bases each). Germline CDR1 and CDR2: GTSNPN and SVGIG (reference sequence). Trimming stripped 1 base from V and 4 bases from J, with 11 bases between. The CDR3 spans 13 residues. This chain's CDR3 is CAWSDGAGYEQYF. CDR3 nucleotide sequence: TGTGCCTGGAGTGACGGGGCAGGTTACGAGCAGTACTTC. Complete variable domain (other parts from reference TRBV30 and TRBJ2-7): SQTIHQWPATLVQPVGSPLSLECTVEGTSNPNLYWYRQAAGRGLQLLFYSVGIGQISSEVPQNLSASRPQDRQFILSSKKLLLSDSGFYLCAWSDGAGYEQYFGPGTRLTVT.

V and J are TRBV11-2 and TRBJ2-3, with TRBD1 identical over 7 bases. Germline V gives CDR1 SGHAT, CDR2 FQNNGV. This CDR3 contains 15 residues. V lost 7 bases to trimming and J lost 5 bases; unmatched junction nucleotides: 12. This CDR3 reads CASTPGSGGRDTQYF. The CDR3 nucleotides are TGTGCCAGCACCCCGGGATCAGGGGGTAGAGATACGCAGTATTTT.